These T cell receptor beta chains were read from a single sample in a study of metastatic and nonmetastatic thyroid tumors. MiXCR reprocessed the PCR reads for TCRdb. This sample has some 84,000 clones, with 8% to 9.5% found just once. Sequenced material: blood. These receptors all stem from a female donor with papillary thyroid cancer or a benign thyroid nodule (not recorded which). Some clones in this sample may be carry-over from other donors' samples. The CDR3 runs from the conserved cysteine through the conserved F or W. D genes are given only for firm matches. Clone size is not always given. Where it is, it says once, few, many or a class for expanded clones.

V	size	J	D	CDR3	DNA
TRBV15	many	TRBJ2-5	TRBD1	CATSLQGRETQYF	TGTGCCACCAGCCTACAGGGGAGAGAGACCCAGTACTTC
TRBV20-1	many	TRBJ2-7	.	CSAGRGTTAHEQYF	TGCAGTGCCGGCAGGGGAACGACCGCTCACGAGCAGTACTTC
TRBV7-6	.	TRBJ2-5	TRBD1	CASSPGTGGGLGFQETQYF	TGTGCCAGCAGCCCCGGGACAGGGGGAGGGTTAGGGTTCCAAGAGACCCAGTACTTC
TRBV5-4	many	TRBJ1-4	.	CASSFAREEKLFF	TGTGCCAGCAGTTTTGCGCGCGAGGAAAAACTGTTTTTT
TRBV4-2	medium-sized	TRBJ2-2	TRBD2	CASSQDSGGAGELFF	TGTGCCAGCAGCCAAGATAGCGGGGGGGCCGGGGAGCTGTTTTTT
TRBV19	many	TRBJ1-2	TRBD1	CASSILGTENGYTF	TGTGCCAGTAGTATACTTGGGACAGAGAATGGCTACACCTTC
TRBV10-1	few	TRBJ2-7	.	CASSDGFSSYEQYF	TGCGCCAGCAGTGACGGGTTTAGCTCCTACGAGCAGTACTTC
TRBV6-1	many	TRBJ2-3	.	CASSEVSWDIAVVTDTQYF	TGTGCCAGCAGTGAAGTTTCCTGGGACATAGCTGTGGTCACAGATACGCAGTATTTT
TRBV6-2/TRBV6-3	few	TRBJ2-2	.	CASSYRTRTANTGELFF	TGTGCCAGCAGTTACAGGACAAGAACTGCGAACACCGGGGAGCTGTTTTTT
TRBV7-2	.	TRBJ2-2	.	CASSPGRGNTWELFF	TGTGCCAGCAGCCCTGGAAGGGGTAACACCTGGGAGCTGTTTTTT
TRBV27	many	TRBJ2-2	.	CASKVVWPGPGELFF	TGTGCCAGCAAGGTTGTGTGGCCCGGTCCCGGGGAGCTGTTTTTT
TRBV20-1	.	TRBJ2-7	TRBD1	CSASIPGQIDYEQYF	TGCAGTGCTAGTATCCCGGGACAGATAGACTACGAGCAGTACTTC
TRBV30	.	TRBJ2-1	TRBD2	CACTGTSTRDEQFF	TGTGCCTGCACCGGGACTAGCACAAGGGATGAGCAGTTCTTC
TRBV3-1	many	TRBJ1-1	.	CASSQVKQGNTEAFF	TGTGCCAGCAGCCAAGTTAAACAGGGGAACACTGAAGCTTTCTTT
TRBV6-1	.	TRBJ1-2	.	CASRGDYGYTF	TGTGCCAGCAGAGGGGACTATGGCTACACCTTC
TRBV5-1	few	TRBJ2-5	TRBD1	CASSSQGRETQYF	TGCGCCAGCAGCTCACAGGGGAGAGAGACCCAGTACTTC
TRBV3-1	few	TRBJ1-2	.	CASSQDIGGYGYTF	TGTGCCAGCAGCCAAGATATAGGGGGATATGGCTACACCTTC
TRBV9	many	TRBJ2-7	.	CASSVARGIAYEQYF	TGTGCCAGCAGCGTAGCGAGGGGGATCGCCTACGAGCAGTACTTC